The 30 T cell receptor beta chains below come from one sample, sequenced in a study of vaccination and CD4 T cells after COVID-19. Sequenced with the Oncomine TCR Beta short-read assay was DNA taken from cultured CD4+ T cells. TCRdb ran MiXCR on the PCR reads and lists one entry per CDR3 protein. The repertoire holds about 20,000 distinct CDR3 sequences, with about three fifths as singletons. Treatment of the sample: roughly nine-day PBMC culture with coronavirus spike peptide pools or control peptides (ViraFEST assay). No antigen has been identified for these receptors. Here the sequenced sample was CD4+ T cells from blood, cultured in vitro, taken before SARS-CoV-2 vaccination. The receptors derive from a human donor who had recovered from COVID-19.

Only a few counts were recorded for this clonotype. The genes are TRBV20-1 and TRBJ2-2; 12 bases fit TRBD2. In germline, CDR1 is DFQATT, CDR2 SNEGSKA (reference sequence). This CDR3 comprises 16 residues. With V trimmed by 3 bases and J by 6 bases, 8 bases remained unmatched. CDR3 amino acids: CSASSRLAGAAGELFF. The CDR3 bases are TGCAGTGCTAGTAGCAGACTAGCGGGAGCGGCCGGGGAGCTGTTTTTT.

The table lists this clonotype with a few counts. The chain has TRBV19 and TRBJ1-4; possible D gene TRBD1, 5 bases. Trimming cost V 4 bases and J 3 bases, with 9 bases left between them. CDR3 length equals 14 residues. Germline CDR1 reads LNHDA; CDR2 reads SQIVND (reference sequence). This chain's CDR3 is CASSTDRANEKLFF. In DNA form, the CDR3 reads TGTGCCAGTAGTACCGACAGAGCTAATGAAAAACTGTTTTTT.

The rearrangement links TRBV7-8 to TRBJ1-5; D not certain. V was shortened by 7 bases and J by 6 bases, with 16 bases between the two germline ends. CDR1 is SGHVS and CDR2 is FQNEAQ in the germline V gene. The CDR3 loop spans 14 amino acids. The CDR3 sequence is CASNFPGRFQPQHF. In nucleotides, the CDR3 is TGTGCCAGCAACTTCCCCGGTCGTTTTCAGCCCCAGCATTTT.

The chain is built from TRBV28 and TRBJ1-1; D might be TRBD1 (6 bases). Per germline, CDR1 MDHEN and CDR2 SYDVKM. CDR3 length equals 15 residues. Trimming left V 4 bases short and J 8 bases short, with 20 bases between. CDR3 sequence reads: CASSWWSGVKEEAFF. For the CDR3, the DNA is TGTGCCAGCAGTTGGTGGTCAGGGGTTAAGGAGGAAGCTTTCTTT.

This clonotype has more than one count but fewer than ten. The V and J genes are TRBV20-1 and TRBJ1-1; D remains unclear. Trimming shortened V by 6 bases and J by 8 bases, and 22 bases separated the two germline ends. Germline CDR1 reads DFQATT; CDR2 reads SNEGSKA (reference sequence). The CDR3 spans 14 residues. Here the CDR3 DNA reads TGCAGTGCCAGACGTGTAGAGGGCCAAAGAGAAGCTTTCTTT. Encoded protein: CSARRVEGQREAFF.

This clonotype was seen a single time. The rearrangement links TRBV23-1 to TRBJ2-3, with no clear D. TRBV23-1 is an open reading frame, and its role is uncertain. This CDR3 spans 14 amino acids. The ends were cut back, 1 base at V and 5 bases at J, with 10 bases in the middle. The CDR3 DNA reads TGCGCCAGCAGTCAATTTAGGGCTGGAGATACGCAGTATTTT. This codes for CASSQFRAGDTQYF.

This clonotype was observed a few times. This chain links TRBV6-1 with TRBJ2-7; TRBD1 agrees at 7 bases. Germline-derived CDR1 and CDR2 are MNHNS and SASEGT. The length of the CDR3 is 13 residues. Trimming removed 2 bases from V and 5 bases from J; junction bases left unmatched: 3. CDR3 sequence: CASSETGDHEQYF. CDR3 sequence (DNA): TGTGCCAGCAGTGAAACAGGGGACCACGAGCAGTACTTC.

The CDR3 DNA is TGTGCCAGCAGCGGGGCAGCGATAATCTACGAGCAGTACTTC. Protein: CASSGAAIIYEQYF. The V and J genes are TRBV2 and TRBJ2-7; either TRBD1 or TRBD2 may fit D (5 bases each). Germline lookup yields CDR1 SNHLY and CDR2 FYNNEI. This CDR3 spans 14 amino acids. V dropped 6 bases and J dropped 3 bases, with 15 bases sitting between them.

This rearrangement joins TRBV12-3 or TRBV12-4 to TRBJ1-1, with TRBD1 matching over 8 bases. This CDR3 is 14 amino acids long. J was trimmed by 5 bases and V by 8 bases; bases with no gene match: 10. As DNA, the CDR3 is TGTGCCAGCGGACAGGGCTACAGGGGTACTGAAGCTTTCTTT. Its protein is CASGQGYRGTEAFF.

The chain employs TRBV5-4 and TRBJ2-5; TRBD1 is a possible D gene (6 bases). Trimming left V 4 bases short and J 3 bases short, with 10 bases between. The CDR3 is 13 amino acids. Germline CDR1 SGHNT, CDR2 YYREEE (reference sequence). CDR3 sequence: CASSRWTEETQYF. The DNA for the CDR3 is TGTGCCAGCAGCCGGTGGACAGAAGAGACCCAGTACTTC. Drawing the rest from reference TRBV5-4 and TRBJ2-5, the complete variable domain is ETGVTQSPTHLIKTRGQQVTLRCSSQSGHNTVSWYQQALGQGPQFIFQYYREEENGRGNFPPRFSGLQFPNYSSELNVNALELDDSALYLCASSRWTEETQYFGPGTRLLVL.

V and J are TRBV20-1 and TRBJ2-1, with 14 bases identical to TRBD2. CDR1 and CDR2 from the germline V gene are DFQATT and SNEGSKA (reference sequence). The CDR3 consists of 14 residues. The trim removed 5 bases at V and 10 bases at J, leaving 7 bases unmatched. The CDR3 reads CSAPGTSGRWEQFF. The CDR3 DNA follows: TGCAGTGCTCCCGGGACTAGCGGGAGATGGGAGCAGTTCTTC.

This chain links TRBV6-5 with TRBJ1-1; no firm D call. CDR3 length: 13 amino acids. Trimming pared 0 bases from V and 3 bases from J, leaving 5 bases between. The germline CDR1 and CDR2 sequences are MNHEY and SVGAGI. The CDR3 sequence is CASSYSRYTEAFF. Here the CDR3 DNA reads TGTGCCAGCAGTTACTCCAGGTACACTGAAGCTTTCTTT.

This chain joins TRBV7-2 and TRBJ1-1, with TRBD1 as a possible D gene (5 bases). The ends were cut back, 5 bases at V and 1 base at J, with 14 bases in the middle. The CDR3 spans 15 residues. Germline-derived CDR1 and CDR2 are SGHTA and FQGNSA. In nucleotides, the CDR3 is TGTGCCAGCAGCACCAGGGCCGGTCGGAACACTGAAGCTTTCTTT. The encoded protein is CASSTRAGRNTEAFF. Based on the CDR3 plus reference TRBV7-2 and TRBJ1-1, the full variable domain is GAGVSQSPSNKVTEKGKDVELRCDPISGHTALYWYRQSLGQGLEFLIYFQGNSAPDKSGLPSDRFSAERTGGSVSTLTIQRTQQEDSAVYLCASSTRAGRNTEAFFGQGTRLTVV.

A note on this clonotype: The junction departs from the called germline gene at one end, perhaps through a read error. This rearrangement joins TRBV4-2 to TRBJ2-4, with no clear D. Looked up from germline, CDR1 is LGHNA and CDR2 is YNFKEQ. CDR3 size: 12 residues. In nucleotides, the CDR3 is TGTGCCAGCAGCCAAGCCCAAAACATTCAGTACTTC. This sequence encodes CASSQAQNIQYF.

This rearrangement joins TRBV27 to TRBJ2-7, with a tentative D call TRBD1 (6 bases). With 5 bases removed from V and 7 bases from J, the gap between germline ends came to 21 bases. Germline lookup yields CDR1 MNHEY and CDR2 SMNVEV (reference sequence). This CDR3 is built from 15 residues. CDR3 nucleotides: TGTGCCAGCAGTCGGACCGGGACACCCTTCGGAGAGCAGTACTTC. Protein: CASSRTGTPFGEQYF.

V is TRBV10-3 and J is TRBJ2-3; 8 nucleotides match TRBD2. The CDR3 extends over 16 amino acids. V was pared by 5 bases and J by 3 bases, with 10 bases of the junction left unmatched. The germline CDR1 and CDR2 sequences are ENHRY and SYGVKD. The CDR3 DNA sequence: TGTGCCATCAGTCCCAAAAGCGGGAGTCTAACAGATACGCAGTATTTT. Its translation: CAISPKSGSLTDTQYF.

J is TRBJ2-1 and V is TRBV7-3; TRBD2 agrees at 11 bases. The trim removed 1 base at V and 6 bases at J, leaving 5 bases unmatched. The CDR3 spans 16 residues. In germline, CDR1 is SGHTA, CDR2 FQGTGA. The CDR3 DNA sequence: TGTGCCAGCAGCTTAAGAGGACTAGCGGGTCTCAATGAGCAGTTCTTC. Amino acid sequence: CASSLRGLAGLNEQFF.

The chain carries TRBV11-2 and TRBJ1-2, with 8 bases matching TRBD1. CDR1 and CDR2 (germline): SGHAT, FQNNGV. The CDR3 extends over 14 amino acids. Trimming at V came to 5 bases and at J to 8 bases, leaving 10 bases not matched to a gene. The CDR3 nucleotides are TGTGCCAGCAGCGCAAACAGGGGGACAAGGGGCTACACCTTC. Its protein is CASSANRGTRGYTF.

The rearrangement joins TRBV6-5 to TRBJ2-3, with TRBD2 matching over 9 bases. The germline gives CDR1 MNHEY, CDR2 SVGAGI. The V and J ends lost 2 bases and 1 base, in that order; junction bases with no gene match: 1. This CDR3 is 15 amino acids long. The CDR3 nucleotides read TGTGCCAGCAGTTACGGCGGGAGGGGCACAGATACGCAGTATTTT. This sequence encodes CASSYGGRGTDTQYF.

The chain combines TRBV29-1 with TRBJ2-5; 10 nucleotides align to TRBD2. Germline V CDR1 and CDR2: SQVTM, ANQGSEA. The CDR3 extends over 15 amino acids. V was clipped by 2 bases and J by 5 bases; unmatched bases: 8. The DNA of the CDR3 is TGCAGCGTTGAAAGTTTCCCTAGCGGGAGTGAGACCCAGTACTTC. Protein product: CSVESFPSGSETQYF.

V usage is TRBV7-9 and J usage is TRBJ2-7, with 7 bases that match TRBD2. V lost 3 bases to trimming and J lost 1 base; unmatched junction nucleotides: 3. The CDR3 is 14 amino acids. CDR1 and CDR2 (germline): SEHNR, FQNEAQ (reference sequence). The CDR3 DNA reads TGTGCCAGCAGCTTGAGGCGGGAGTCCTACGAGCAGTACTTC. The encoded protein is CASSLRRESYEQYF.

J is TRBJ2-1 and V is TRBV28, with D possibly being TRBD2 (6 bases). V was shortened by 6 bases and J by 4 bases, with 13 bases between the two germline ends. Germline loops: CDR1 MDHEN, CDR2 SYDVKM. The length of the CDR3 is 14 residues. CDR3 protein: CASRVGSGYNEQFF. For the CDR3, the DNA is TGTGCCAGCAGGGTGGGTAGCGGTTACAATGAGCAGTTCTTC.

This clonotype was seen once. The V and J genes are TRBV20-1 and TRBJ2-1, with 8 bases that match TRBD2. With V trimmed by 5 bases and J by 0 bases, 6 bases remained unmatched. This CDR3 contains 15 residues. CDR1 is DFQATT and CDR2 is SNEGSKA in the germline V gene (reference sequence). The CDR3 loop is CSASTSGSSYNEQFF. CDR3 coding DNA: TGCAGTGCTTCTACTAGCGGAAGCTCCTACAATGAGCAGTTCTTC.

The chain joins TRBV7-2 to TRBJ2-7; D might be TRBD1 (5 bases). This CDR3 region has 15 residues. Trimming took 5 bases from V and 7 from J, leaving 21 bases between them. Germline CDR1 is SGHTA and CDR2 is FQGNSA. Written as DNA, the CDR3 is TGTGCCAGCAGCGTTTCAAGGGCCTCAGGGTTGGAGCAGTACTTC. Translation gives CASSVSRASGLEQYF.

This chain links TRBV15 with TRBJ1-3; D ambiguous. Trimming took off 0 bases at V and 4 bases at J, with 7 bases between the two ends. This CDR3 comprises 14 residues. Germline CDR1 and CDR2: LNHNV and YYDKDF (reference sequence). The CDR3 DNA reads as TGTGCCACCAGCAGAGACGGTAGAGGAAACACCATATATTTT. This gives the protein CATSRDGRGNTIYF.

This chain connects TRBV2 to TRBJ2-7, with D possibly being TRBD1 or TRBD2 (6 bases each). This CDR3 is built from 12 residues. V dropped 3 bases and J dropped 10 bases, with 13 bases sitting between them. The germline CDR1 and CDR2 sequences are SNHLY and FYNNEI. CDR3 sequence reads: CASSDGGAGQYF. The CDR3 region has the DNA TGTGCCAGCAGTGATGGGGGCGCGGGACAGTACTTC.

This chain links TRBV7-2 with TRBJ1-5; 7 nucleotides line up with TRBD1. With 5 bases clipped from V and 3 bases from J, the junction kept 7 bases outside the gene matches. Germline CDR1 SGHTA, CDR2 FQGNSA. CDR3 length: 15 residues. The CDR3 DNA is TGTGCCAGCAGCCGGGACAGACAAAACAATCAGCCCCAGCATTTT. This codes for CASSRDRQNNQPQHF.

V gene TRBV20-1 combines with J gene TRBJ1-1; 7 bases fit TRBD1. Per germline, CDR1 DFQATT and CDR2 SNEGSKA (reference sequence). V lost 7 bases and J lost 3; bases outside the gene matches: 8. CDR3 length equals 13 residues. The CDR3 DNA sequence: TGCAGTGGGCGACAGGGATACGACACTGAAGCTTTCTTT. Translated: CSGRQGYDTEAFF.

This rearrangement joins TRBV5-1 to TRBJ2-2, with D possibly TRBD2 on 5 matching bases. Trimming pared 7 bases from V and 6 bases from J, leaving 22 bases between. Germline V CDR1 and CDR2: SGHRS, YFSETQ. The CDR3 totals 16 residues. CDR3 amino acids: CASRPGSGFPAGELFF. The CDR3 DNA sequence: TGCGCCAGCCGACCCGGATCGGGGTTCCCAGCCGGGGAGCTGTTTTTT. The whole variable domain, remainder taken from reference TRBV5-1 and TRBJ2-2, is KAGVTQTPRYLIKTRGQQVTLSCSPISGHRSVSWYQQTPGQGLQFLFEYFSETQRNKGNFPGRFSGRQFSNSRSEMNVSTLELGDSALYLCASRPGSGFPAGELFFGEGSRLTVL.

In DNA form, the CDR3 reads TGTGCCAGCAGCTTACAAGGCTCGCGAAGAGAGACCCAGTACTTC. Translating it yields CASSLQGSRRETQYF. V and J are TRBV7-8 and TRBJ2-5; D is undetermined. V was shortened by 2 bases and J by 4 bases, with 14 bases between the two germline ends. CDR1 is SGHVS, CDR2 FQNEAQ, per germline. The CDR3 is made up of 15 amino acids.